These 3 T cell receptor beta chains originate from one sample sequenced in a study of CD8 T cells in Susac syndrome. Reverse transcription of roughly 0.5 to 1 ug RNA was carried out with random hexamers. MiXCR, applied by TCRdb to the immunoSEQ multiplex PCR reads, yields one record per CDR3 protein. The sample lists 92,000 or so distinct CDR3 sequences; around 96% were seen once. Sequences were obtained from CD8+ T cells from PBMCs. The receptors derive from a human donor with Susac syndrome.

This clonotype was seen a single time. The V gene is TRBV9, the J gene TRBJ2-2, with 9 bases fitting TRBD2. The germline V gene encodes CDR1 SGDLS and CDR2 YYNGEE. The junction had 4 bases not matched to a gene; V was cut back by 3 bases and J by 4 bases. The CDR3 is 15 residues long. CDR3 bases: TGTGCCAGCAGCGATTTAGCGGGAGCCACCGGGGAGCTGTTTTTT. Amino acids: CASSDLAGATGELFF.

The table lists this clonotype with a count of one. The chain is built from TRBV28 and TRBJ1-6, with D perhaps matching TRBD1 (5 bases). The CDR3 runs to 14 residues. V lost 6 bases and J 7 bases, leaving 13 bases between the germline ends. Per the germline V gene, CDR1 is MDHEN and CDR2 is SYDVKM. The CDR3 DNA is TGTGCCAGCAGCCCCTCCAGGGTAAATTCACCCCTCCACTTT. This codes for CASSPSRVNSPLHF.

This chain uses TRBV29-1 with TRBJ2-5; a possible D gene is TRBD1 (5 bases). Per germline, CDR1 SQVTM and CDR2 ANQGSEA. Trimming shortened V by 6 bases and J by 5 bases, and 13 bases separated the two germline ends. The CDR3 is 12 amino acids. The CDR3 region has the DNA TGCAGCGTCGGCAGGGTCGGGGAGACCCAGTACTTC. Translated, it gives CSVGRVGETQYF.